This T cell receptor (beta chain) came from a study of T cell repertoires in cytomegalovirus infection. In germline, CDR1 is MNHNY, CDR2 SVGAGI (reference sequence). Trimming pared 6 bases from V and 1 base from J, leaving 14 bases between. There are 15 residues in the CDR3. Comments on this clonotype: The antigen remains undetermined.

Overall study findings and caveats: Cumulative public TCR beta family frequency identified carriers of CMV plus the relevant HLA.

MiXCR, run by TCRdb on the reads, gives a single entry per CDR3 protein. Counted here are 200,000 or so distinct CDR3 sequences, 28% occurring once; the ten biggest clones make up approximately 31%. This chain joins TRBV6-6 and TRBJ2-3, with D tentatively TRBD1 or TRBD2 (6 bases each). The specimen sequenced was PBMCs. The source of this sequence is a human donor in good health (CMV status not recorded). Some clones in this sample may be carry-over from other donors' samples. The CDR3 reads CASRAGASGTDTQYF. DNA for the CDR3: TGTGCCAGCAGGGCAGGGGCTAGCGGCACAGATACGCAGTATTTT.